The 12 T cell receptor beta chains below were found in one sample sequenced in a study of identical twins. TCRdb analysed the 5' RACE reads with MiXCR anew, one entry per CDR3 protein. This table holds 250,000 or so distinct CDR3 sequences, 6.5% to 9% found once. A further study also used this sample, focusing on yellow fever vaccine responses in identical twins.

The sequencing input was CD8+ T cells sorted from blood. Receptor source: a young woman in good health.

This clonotype occurred many times. The rearrangement uses TRBV7-8 and TRBJ2-7, with TRBD2 matching over 8 bases. The germline V gene has CDR1 SGHVS and CDR2 FQNEAQ. The V and J ends lost 1 base and 3 bases, in that order; junction bases with no gene match: 8. The CDR3 loop spans 16 amino acids. CDR3 loop: CASSLGPPGTSYEQYV. CDR3 DNA: TGTGCCAGCAGCTTAGGGCCACCCGGGACTAGCTACGAGCAGTACGTC.

This clonotype was found a few times. The chain has TRBV19 and TRBJ2-7; TRBD1 matches at 9 bases. V trimming: 5 bases; J trimming: 4 bases; junction bases outside the gene matches: 6. Germline CDR1 and CDR2: LNHDA and SQIVND (reference sequence). The CDR3 spans 14 residues. CDR3 in DNA: TGTGCCAGTAGTGCTACAGGGGGCGGATACGAGCAGTACTTC. It specifies CASSATGGGYEQYF.

This clonotype was seen ten or more times. The gene calls are TRBV27 and TRBJ2-7; no reliable D call. This CDR3 has 14 residues. Germline lookup yields CDR1 MNHEY and CDR2 SMNVEV (reference sequence). V was cut by 2 bases and J by 2 bases, with 10 bases left in between. The CDR3 DNA sequence: TGTGCCAGCAGTTTACGCAACAGAGCCTACGAGCAGTACGTC. This codes for CASSLRNRAYEQYV.

This clonotype was counted a few times. The V and J genes are TRBV27 and TRBJ2-3; D might be TRBD1 or TRBD2, each matching 5 bases. The germline gives CDR1 MNHEY, CDR2 SMNVEV (reference sequence). Trimming stripped 6 bases from V and 2 bases from J, with 15 bases between. The CDR3 contains 15 residues. CDR3 coding DNA: TGTGCCAGCAGGCAAATGGGGACCTACACAGATACGCAGTATTTT. The encoded protein is CASRQMGTYTDTQYF.

This clonotype was seen a few times. The rearrangement links TRBV20-1 to TRBJ2-2; the D call may be TRBD1 or TRBD2 (6 bases each). Between the trimmed V and J ends, which lost 0 bases and 4 bases, there was a span of 9 bases. The CDR3 length is 14 residues. The germline CDR1 and CDR2 sequences are DFQATT and SNEGSKA (reference sequence). CDR3 DNA sequence: TGCAGTGCTAGAGATCGGGGGCCCACCGGGGAGCTGTTTTTT. It is translated as CSARDRGPTGELFF.

This clonotype came up many times. The chain employs TRBV27 and TRBJ1-6; TRBD1 might be the D (5 bases). The V end lost 2 bases, the J end lost 10 bases, and 12 bases lay between the germline ends. CDR1 and CDR2 from the germline V gene are MNHEY and SMNVEV (reference sequence). The CDR3 extends over 14 amino acids. CDR3 loop: CASSLARTNSPLHF. CDR3 DNA sequence: TGTGCCAGCAGTTTAGCCAGGACAAACTCACCCCTCCACTTT.

There are many counts of this clonotype. The rearrangement joins TRBV12-3 or TRBV12-4 to TRBJ2-7; 7 bases map to TRBD1. The V gene end was trimmed by 1 base and the J gene end by 5 bases; junction bases not matched to a gene: 5. The CDR3 extends over 14 amino acids. The CDR3 DNA reads TGTGCCAGCAGTTTAGGGGTGACAGGGAACGAGCAGTACTTC. Translation: CASSLGVTGNEQYF.

This clonotype appeared a few times. V and J are TRBV28 and TRBJ1-1, with 11 bases fitting TRBD1. Germline CDR1 and CDR2: MDHEN and SYDVKM. This CDR3 has 13 residues. The ends lost 11 bases at V and 5 bases at J; junction bases unmatched: 7. The CDR3 loop is CAGRTGGVTEAFF. CDR3 nucleotides: TGTGCCGGAAGGACAGGGGGCGTTACTGAAGCTTTCTTT. Full variable domain (rest looked up from reference TRBV28 and TRBJ1-1): DVKVTQSSRYLVKRTGEKVFLECVQDMDHENMFWYRQDPGLGLRLIYFSYDVKMKEKGDIPEGYSVSREKKERFSLILESASTNQTSMYLCAGRTGGVTEAFFGQGTRLTVV.

This clonotype was recorded a few times. One junction end disagrees with the germline gene, perhaps due to a read error. The chain has TRBV3-1 and TRBJ2-2; the match to TRBD2 covers 11 bases. The CDR3 covers 19 residues. In germline, CDR1 is LGHDT, CDR2 YNNKEL (reference sequence). CDR3 sequence reads: CASSRGTSGSSTNPGELFF. The CDR3, as DNA: TGTGCCAGCAGCCGCGGGACTAGCGGCTCATCAACGAACCCCGGGGAGCTGTTTTTT.

About this clonotype itself: One end of the junction does not line up with germline, which may come from a read error. This chain connects TRBV7-9 to TRBJ2-2, with D perhaps matching TRBD2 (6 bases). Germline V gives CDR1 SEHNR, CDR2 FQNEAQ (reference sequence). The CDR3 length is 14 residues. The DNA of the CDR3 is TGTGCCAGCGTCCGGGACTCCGATGTGGGGGGGCTGTTTTTT. Its translation: CASVRDSDVGGLFF.

The V gene is TRBV6-1, the J gene TRBJ2-3; D is possibly TRBD1 or TRBD2 (5 bases each). CDR1 MNHNS and CDR2 SASEGT come from the germline V gene. The CDR3 length is 14 residues. V lost 6 bases and J 3 bases, leaving 13 bases between the germline ends. CDR3 loop: CASSHEGPTDTQYF. The CDR3 bases are TGTGCCAGCAGCCACGAGGGGCCGACAGATACGCAGTATTTT.

This clonotype appeared a few times. The rearrangement uses TRBV20-1 and TRBJ2-1, with 16 bases aligning to TRBD2. V shed 5 bases, J shed 6 bases, and the junction held 7 bases outside the gene matches. This CDR3 has 16 amino acids. Germline V gene lookup returns CDR1 DFQATT and CDR2 SNEGSKA (reference sequence). The CDR3 coding sequence is TGCAGTGCTGATCCCGGGACTAGCGGGAGGGCCAATGAGCAGTTCTTC. Residues: CSADPGTSGRANEQFF.